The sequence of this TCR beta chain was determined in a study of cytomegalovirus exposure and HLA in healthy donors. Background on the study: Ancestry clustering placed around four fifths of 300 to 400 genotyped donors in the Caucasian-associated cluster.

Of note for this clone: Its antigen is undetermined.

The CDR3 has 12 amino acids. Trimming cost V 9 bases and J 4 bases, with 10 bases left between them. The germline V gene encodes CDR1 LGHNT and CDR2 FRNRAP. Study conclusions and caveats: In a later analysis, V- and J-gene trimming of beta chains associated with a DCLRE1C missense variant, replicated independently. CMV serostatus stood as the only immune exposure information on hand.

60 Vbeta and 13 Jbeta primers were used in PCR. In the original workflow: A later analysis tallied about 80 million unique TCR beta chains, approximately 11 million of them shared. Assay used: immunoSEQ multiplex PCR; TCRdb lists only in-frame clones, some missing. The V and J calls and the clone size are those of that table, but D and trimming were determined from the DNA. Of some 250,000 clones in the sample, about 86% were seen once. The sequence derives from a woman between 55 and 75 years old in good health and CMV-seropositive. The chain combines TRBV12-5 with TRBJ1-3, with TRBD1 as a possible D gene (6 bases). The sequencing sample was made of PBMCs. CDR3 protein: CASKGGGNTIYF. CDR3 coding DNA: TGTGCTAGCAAAGGGGGAGGAAACACCATATATTTT.